The rows below give T cell receptor beta chains drawn from one sample of a study of blood T cell repertoires in COVID-19. Assay used: immunoSEQ multiplex PCR; TCRdb lists only in-frame clones, some missing. This repertoire shows about 22,000 clones, about nine tenths found once; its top ten account for about 2.5%. The sample consisted of peripheral blood. The source of these receptors is a man between 65 and 79 years old with acute or convalescent COVID-19. CDR3s include the opening cysteine and the closing phenylalanine or tryptophan. The order of the fields is clone size, V gene, J gene, D gene, CDR3 DNA, CDR3 protein. A D gene is named only where the DNA matches it firmly. The listing skips clone size in some rows; elsewhere it reads once, few, many or a size class.

>-|TRBV7-9|TRBJ2-4|-
TGTGCCAGCAGCCCGGCCGGGGACATTCAGTACTTC
CASSPAGDIQYF
>-|TRBV7-2|TRBJ2-3|-
TGTGCCAGCAGCTTAGCGTATACTAGCACAGATACGCAGTATTTT
CASSLAYTSTDTQYF
>-|TRBV27|TRBJ2-7|TRBD1
TGTGCCAGCAGTTTAAAGGGGCACAGGGGGTCCTACGAGCAGTACTTC
CASSLKGHRGSYEQYF
>-|TRBV3-1/TRBV3-2|TRBJ1-5|TRBD1
TGTGCCAGCAGCCCAGGACAGGCTCTTCAGCCCCAGCATTTT
CASSPGQALQPQHF
>-|TRBV5-6|TRBJ2-7|TRBD1
TGTGCCAGCAGCTTAAGACAGGGAAAGGACGAGCAGTACTTC
CASSLRQGKDEQYF
>-|TRBV28|TRBJ1-5|-
TGTGCCAGCGGGGGGTTGCTAAGCAATCAGCCCCAGCATTTT
CASGGLLSNQPQHF
>-|TRBV29-1|TRBJ1-4|TRBD1
TGCAGCGTTGAAGTAGGACAGGCTGAAAAACTGTTTTTT
CSVEVGQAEKLFF
>-|TRBV19|TRBJ1-1|TRBD1
TGTGCCAGTAAACAGGGGACCACTGAAGCTTTCTTT
CASKQGTTEAFF
>-|TRBV5-4|TRBJ2-5|TRBD2
TGTGCCAGCAGCTCAGGACTAGCGGGGACTTGGGTAGAGACCCAGTACTTC
CASSSGLAGTWVETQYF
>-|TRBV29-1|TRBJ1-3|-
TGCAGCGTTGAAAAAGGAGGTGGAAACACCATATATTTT
CSVEKGGGNTIYF
>-|TRBV27|TRBJ2-1|TRBD2
TGTGCCAGCAGTCTACCGGGACTAGCAAGGCAAGAGCAGTTCTTC
CASSLPGLARQEQFF
>-|TRBV9|TRBJ2-2|TRBD1
TGTGCCAGCAGCGCAGGACAGGGGATCGTCACCGGGGAGCTGTTTTTT
CASSAGQGIVTGELFF
>-|TRBV29-1|TRBJ1-1|TRBD1
TGCAGCGTTGCGCAGGGGGCTGTGAACACTGAAGCTTTCTTT
CSVAQGAVNTEAFF
>-|TRBV6-6|TRBJ1-6|-
TGTGCCAGCAGTTACGAGAAGCGGAATTCACCCCTCCACTTT
CASSYEKRNSPLHF
>-|TRBV5-6|TRBJ2-1|-
TGTGCCAGCAGCTTGCGCTACCTGAATGAGCAGTTCTTC
CASSLRYLNEQFF
>-|TRBV5-1|TRBJ2-5|-
TGCGCCAGCAGCTTGGGGTCCACGGTGTACCAAGAGACCCAGTACTTC
CASSLGSTVYQETQYF
>few|TRBV11-2|TRBJ2-7|-
TGTGCCAGCAGCTTAGCGCATCATAGTTCCTACGAGCAGTACTTC
CASSLAHHSSYEQYF
>-|TRBV3-1/TRBV3-2|TRBJ2-5|TRBD2
TGTGCCAGCAGCCAATCTAGCGGGGGGGCTTGGGAGACCCAGTACTTC
CASSQSSGGAWETQYF
>-|TRBV30|TRBJ1-4|TRBD1
TGTGCCTGGAGTGGGACAGGGCTAGGAAAACTGTTTTTT
CAWSGTGLGKLFF
>-|TRBV19|TRBJ1-6|-
TGTGCCAGTAGGGGCAGGGAAAAGAGTTCACCCCTCCACTTT
CASRGREKSSPLHF
>-|TRBV5-4|TRBJ1-2|-
TGTGCCAGCACCCCCGACCGGGAACGCTATGGCTACACCTTC
CASTPDRERYGYTF
>-|TRBV3-1/TRBV3-2|TRBJ1-2|TRBD1
TGTGCCAGCAGCCGGGGACAGGGGGACGGCTACACCTTC
CASSRGQGDGYTF
>-|TRBV23-1|TRBJ2-7|-
TGCGCCAGCAGTCTTTGCGACAGATACTACGAGCAGTACTTC
CASSLCDRYYEQYF
>-|TRBV24-1|TRBJ2-1|-
TGTGCCACCAGTGATATCCGGGGGGCTCCCGAGCAGTTCTTC
CATSDIRGAPEQFF
>few|TRBV11-2|TRBJ2-7|-
TGTGCCAGCAGCGTTAGTTACGAGCAGTACTTC
CASSVSYEQYF
>few|TRBV18|TRBJ1-5|TRBD1
TGTGCCAGCTCAGAGGAAGGGACAGGACGCCATAGCAATCAGCCCCAGCATTTT
CASSEEGTGRHSNQPQHF
>-|TRBV9|TRBJ1-6|-
TGTGCCAGCGGGAGCTCCTATAATTCACCCCTCCACTTT
CASGSSYNSPLHF
>-|TRBV6-5|TRBJ1-2|-
TGTGCCAGCAGGGGCATTGGGCTGGGCAACTATGGCTACACCTTC
CASRGIGLGNYGYTF
>once|TRBV19|TRBJ2-4|TRBD1
TGTGCCAGTAGTAGAGACAGGGGAAAAAACATTCAGTACTTC
CASSRDRGKNIQYF
>-|TRBV5-4|TRBJ1-6|-
TGTGCCAGCAGCTTGGCGGGGGGCTCTTCACCCCTCCACTTT
CASSLAGGSSPLHF
>once|TRBV9|TRBJ1-3|-
TGTGCCAGCTCTAAGGACATCTCTTCCGGAAACACCATATATTTT
CASSKDISSGNTIYF
>-|TRBV19|TRBJ2-3|TRBD2
TGTGCCAGTAGTATGTCCTTGGTCAGGCGGGGGGTGACAGATACGCAGTATTTT
CASSMSLVRRGVTDTQYF
>once|TRBV28|TRBJ2-1|-
TGTGCCAGCAGTTTAATGCCCCGGTTAATCTCCTACAATGAGCAGTTCTTC
CASSLMPRLISYNEQFF
>-|TRBV18|TRBJ2-1|TRBD2
TGTGCCAGCTCACTAGCGGGAGTTGATGAGCAGTTCTTC
CASSLAGVDEQFF
>-|TRBV18|TRBJ2-2|TRBD2
TGTGCCAGCTCACCACTTCCCACTAGCGGGGACACCGGGGAGCTGTTTTTT
CASSPLPTSGDTGELFF
>-|TRBV9|TRBJ1-6|-
TGTGCCAGCAGCGTAGGCGGGGGGATCAATAATTCACCCCTCCACTTT
CASSVGGGINNSPLHF
>-|TRBV9|TRBJ2-1|-
TGTGCCAGCAGCGTAGCTTCCAGGGGGGACGGTGAGCAGTTCTTC
CASSVASRGDGEQFF
>-|TRBV5-8|TRBJ1-6|-
TGTGCCAGCAGCTCGGGCCTCGGGGTGGATTCACCCCTCCACTTT
CASSSGLGVDSPLHF
>-|TRBV3-1/TRBV3-2|TRBJ1-1|-
TGTGCCAGCAGCCGGGGAGCGGAGACAAACACTGAAGCTTTCTTT
CASSRGAETNTEAFF
>-|TRBV19|TRBJ1-1|-
TGTGCCAGTAGTATACAGGGCAGGGGGAACACTGAAGCTTTCTTT
CASSIQGRGNTEAFF
>few|TRBV25-1|TRBJ2-7|-
TGTGCCAGCAGTGCATCTACGCTCGAGCAGTACTTC
CASSASTLEQYF
>-|TRBV5-1|TRBJ2-1|-
TGCGCCAGCAGCTCCCAGGGATCCTCCTACAATGAGCAGTTCTTC
CASSSQGSSYNEQFF
>-|TRBV19|TRBJ2-7|-
TGTGCCAGTAGGACAGGTCCGGACTACGAGCAGTACTTC
CASRTGPDYEQYF
>-|TRBV28|TRBJ2-7|-
TGTGCCAGCAGTTTCCGACAGCTGCAGTACTTC
CASSFRQLQYF
>-|TRBV30|TRBJ1-2|-
TGTGCCTGGAGTCAACAGGGTTTTAACTATGGCTACACCTTC
CAWSQQGFNYGYTF
>-|TRBV5-3|TRBJ2-7|-
TGTGCCAGAACACCTAGATTTAACGAGCAGTACTTC
CARTPRFNEQYF
>-|TRBV7-2|TRBJ1-5|-
TGTGCCAGCAGCCCTAATTTGGGCAATCAGCCCCAGCATTTT
CASSPNLGNQPQHF
>-|TRBV2|TRBJ2-2|TRBD1
TGTGCCAGCAGGGACAGGGTGAACACCGGGGAGCTGTTTTTT
CASRDRVNTGELFF
>-|TRBV4-3|TRBJ1-6|-
TGCGCCAGCAGCCAAGACAGAGTAGGGGTTGGTGGTAGGGATTCACCCCTCCACTTT
CASSQDRVGVGGRDSPLHF
>-|TRBV5-1|TRBJ2-5|TRBD2
TGCGCCAGCGGAAAACAGGGGACTAGCGGGGGAGGTGAGACCCAGTACTTC
CASGKQGTSGGGETQYF
>-|TRBV11-2|TRBJ1-1|-
TGTGCCAGCAGCTTCGGTGGCGGCACTGAAGCTTTCTTT
CASSFGGGTEAFF
>-|TRBV21-1|TRBJ2-2|-
TGTGCCAGCAGCACACCAAACCCAGGAAACACCGGGGAGCTGTTTTTT
CASSTPNPGNTGELFF
>-|TRBV11-2|TRBJ2-3|-
TGTGCCAGCAGCCCCCGTGGGCAGCTCACAGATACGCAGTATTTT
CASSPRGQLTDTQYF
>-|TRBV21-1|TRBJ1-6|-
TGTGCCAGCAGCAAATCGGAGAGCTCCTATAATTCACCCCTCCACTTT
CASSKSESSYNSPLHF
>-|TRBV7-2|TRBJ1-1|TRBD1
TGTGCCAGCAGCTCCCGGACAGGGCAATTTCGGATGAACACTGAAGCTTTCTTT
CASSSRTGQFRMNTEAFF